These T cell receptor beta chains were read from a single sample in a study of blood T cell repertoires in COVID-19. TCRdb's copy holds only in-frame clones and misses some; the assay was immunoSEQ multiplex PCR. The sample contains under 300,000 clones, about 89% of which appear only once. Input material: PBMCs or T cells enriched from blood (not recorded which). These receptors were obtained from a man aged 40-49 years who had recovered from COVID-19. The CDR3 runs from the conserved cysteine through the conserved F or W.

v_call	j_call	cdr3_aa
TRBV2	TRBJ1-5	CASSVLTGANQPQHF
TRBV4-3	TRBJ2-2	CASSQENSGENTGELFF
TRBV7-3	TRBJ1-1	CASSLSGGRTEAFF
TRBV6-5	TRBJ1-2	CASRPRVYGYTF
TRBV27	TRBJ2-1	CASVALPGTSGDYNEQFF
TRBV5-5	TRBJ1-5	CASSLGQGRGQPQHF
TRBV10-3	TRBJ2-1	CAISGGTSGTHNEQFF
TRBV3-1/TRBV3-2	TRBJ1-6	CASSQDHRGPQDSPLHF
TRBV19	TRBJ1-5	CASSILVTGETQPQHF
TRBV13	TRBJ1-2	CASSFLQGGGGYTF
TRBV30	TRBJ2-3	CAWSVEPGGADTQYF
TRBV11-2	TRBJ2-5	CASSYRRPSLQETQYF
TRBV7-3	TRBJ1-3	CASSPQGTTGNTIYF
TRBV24-1	TRBJ2-3	CATSSAGRTDTQYF
TRBV11-2	TRBJ2-1	CASSPLAGGSYNEQFF
TRBV19	TRBJ2-2	CASSRSSGSNTGELFF
TRBV5-1	TRBJ2-3	CASSLDWGEGTDTQYF